Presented here are 8 T cell receptor beta chains from one specimen sequenced in a study of T cell changes during pregnancy in multiple sclerosis. Produced via immunoSEQ multiplex PCR; TCRdb's table is partial and in-frame only. The repertoire holds some 90,000 clones, roughly 91% seen once, with more than 1.5% in the top ten. Source: peripheral blood, taken after pregnancy. All receptors derive from a female donor in good health, enrolled as a control in a pregnancy study.

This chain links TRBV5-1 with TRBJ2-4, with D possibly being TRBD1 (5 bases). The CDR3 length is 17 residues. The germline gives CDR1 SGHRS, CDR2 YFSETQ. V dropped 4 bases and J dropped 0 bases, with 17 bases sitting between them. Written as DNA, the CDR3 is TGCGCCAGCAGCACAGGTGACAACTCCTTAGCCAAAAACATTCAGTACTTC. Its translation: CASSTGDNSLAKNIQYF.

This chain connects TRBV4-3 to TRBJ1-2; D is perhaps TRBD1 (5 bases). Germline assignment: CDR1 LGHNA and CDR2 YSLEER. The CDR3 runs to 14 residues. V was pared by 4 bases and J by 3 bases, with 12 bases between. The CDR3 reads CASSPTETDYGYTF. The CDR3 nucleotides are TGCGCCAGCAGCCCCACCGAGACAGACTATGGCTACACCTTC.

V gene TRBV7-3 combines with J gene TRBJ1-2, with TRBD1 matching 10 bases. This CDR3 is 15 amino acids long. Germline CDR1 reads SGHTA; CDR2 reads FQGTGA. Trimming took 5 bases from V and 2 from J; bases not matched to a gene: 5. CDR3 in DNA: TGTGCCAGCAGCCCTGGACAGGGGGGAAACTATGGCTACACCTTC. This translates into CASSPGQGGNYGYTF.

In this sample, this clone turned up once. The chain recombines TRBV19 with TRBJ1-5; 8 positions match TRBD1. CDR3 length equals 14 residues. CDR1 is LNHDA and CDR2 is SQIVND in the germline V gene (reference sequence). After removal of 6 bases from V and 7 bases from J, the junction contained 8 bases not matched to a gene. Here the CDR3 DNA reads TGTGCCAGTAGGGGGACAGGTTTCGAACAGCCCCAGCATTTT. Amino acids: CASRGTGFEQPQHF.

This chain joins TRBV5-1 and TRBJ1-2; D gene uncertain. The CDR3 totals 13 residues. The V end lost 1 base, the J end lost 4 bases, and 8 bases lay between the germline ends. CDR1 is SGHRS and CDR2 is YFSETQ in the germline V gene. This CDR3 is CASSLSGGYGYTF. CDR3 bases: TGCGCCAGCAGCTTGTCTGGAGGCTATGGCTACACCTTC.

The chain is built from TRBV14 and TRBJ2-1; D may be TRBD1 (6 bases). The CDR3 extends over 14 amino acids. Germline-derived CDR1 and CDR2 are SGHDN and FVKESK. The ends were cut back, 3 bases at V and 9 bases at J, with 15 bases in the middle. CDR3 region: CASSQGARSAEQFF. The CDR3 DNA reads TGTGCCAGCAGCCAGGGGGCTCGTAGCGCTGAGCAGTTCTTC.

The CDR3 DNA reads as TGTGCCAGCAGCCTCTCAGTTGGGGGCACGCAGTATTTT. Translated, it gives CASSLSVGGTQYF. This rearrangement joins TRBV7-8 to TRBJ2-3; D perhaps matches TRBD1 (6 bases). Per the germline V gene, CDR1 is SGHVS and CDR2 is FQNEAQ. The CDR3 is 13 amino acids. With 5 bases removed from V and 9 bases from J, the gap between germline ends came to 15 bases. The full variable domain, its missing parts supplied by reference TRBV7-8 and TRBJ2-3, is GAGVSQSPRYKVAKRGQDVALRCDPISGHVSLFWYQQALGQGPEFLTYFQNEAQLDKSGLPSDRFFAERPEGSVSTLKIQRTQQEDSAVYLCASSLSVGGTQYFGPGTRLTVL.

V and J are TRBV4-1 and TRBJ1-5; D gene unclear. The germline V and J ends were trimmed by 0 bases and 5 bases, with 5 bases remaining between them. The CDR3 is 13 residues long. Germline V gene lookup returns CDR1 MGHRA and CDR2 YSYEKL. The CDR3: CASSQDPDQPQHF. DNA for the CDR3: TGCGCCAGCAGCCAAGATCCCGATCAGCCCCAGCATTTT.